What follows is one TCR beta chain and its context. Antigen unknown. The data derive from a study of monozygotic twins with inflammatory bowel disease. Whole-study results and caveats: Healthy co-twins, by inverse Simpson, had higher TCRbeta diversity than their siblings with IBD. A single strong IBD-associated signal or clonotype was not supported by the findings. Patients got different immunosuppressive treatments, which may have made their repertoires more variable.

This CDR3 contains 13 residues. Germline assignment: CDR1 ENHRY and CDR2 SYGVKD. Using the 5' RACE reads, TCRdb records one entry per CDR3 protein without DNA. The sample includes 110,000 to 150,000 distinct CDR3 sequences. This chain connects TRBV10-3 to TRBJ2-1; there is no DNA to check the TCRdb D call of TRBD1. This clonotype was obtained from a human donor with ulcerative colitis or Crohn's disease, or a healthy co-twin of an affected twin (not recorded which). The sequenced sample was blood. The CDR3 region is CAIRPDSDNEQFF.